This TCR beta chain was observed in a study of blood T cell repertoires in COVID-19. Study-wide background: The United States, Italy and Spain provided the acute and convalescent COVID-19 samples.

As handled by the study authors: Amplification with reference gene primers provided the estimates of nucleated cell counts. The protocol was immunoSEQ multiplex PCR, while the TCRdb copy is restricted to in-frame clones and leaves out a portion. The V and J calls and the clone size are those of that table, but D and trimming were determined from the DNA. The sample yields roughly 290,000 clones, approximately 83% seen once. V lost 3 bases, J lost 7 bases, and 12 bases lay in between. Germline values: CDR1 MNHEY, CDR2 SVGAGI. There are 13 residues in the CDR3. The V gene is TRBV6-5, the J gene TRBJ2-5; weak D call: TRBD1 (5 bases). This clonotype originated in a woman aged 30 to 39 who had recovered from COVID-19. Sequencing was done on a sample of peripheral blood. The CDR3 DNA follows: TGTGCCAGCAGTTATAGTCAGGGTCGGACCCAGTACTTC. Its translation: CASSYSQGRTQYF.